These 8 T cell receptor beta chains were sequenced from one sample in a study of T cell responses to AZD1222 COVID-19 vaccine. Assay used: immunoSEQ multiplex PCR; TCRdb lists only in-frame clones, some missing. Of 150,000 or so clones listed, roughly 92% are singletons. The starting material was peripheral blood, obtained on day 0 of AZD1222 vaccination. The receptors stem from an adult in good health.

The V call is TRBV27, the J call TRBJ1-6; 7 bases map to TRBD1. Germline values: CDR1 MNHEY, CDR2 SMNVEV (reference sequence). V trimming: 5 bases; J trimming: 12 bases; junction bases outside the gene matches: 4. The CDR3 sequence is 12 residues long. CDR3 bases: TGTGCCAGCAGTCCTCGGACAGGACCCCTCCACTTT. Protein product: CASSPRTGPLHF.

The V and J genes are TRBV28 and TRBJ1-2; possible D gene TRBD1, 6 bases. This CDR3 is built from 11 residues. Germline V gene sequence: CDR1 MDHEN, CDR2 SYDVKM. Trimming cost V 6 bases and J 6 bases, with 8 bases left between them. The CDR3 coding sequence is TGTGCCAGCAGCCACAGGGATGGCTACACCTTC. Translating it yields CASSHRDGYTF.

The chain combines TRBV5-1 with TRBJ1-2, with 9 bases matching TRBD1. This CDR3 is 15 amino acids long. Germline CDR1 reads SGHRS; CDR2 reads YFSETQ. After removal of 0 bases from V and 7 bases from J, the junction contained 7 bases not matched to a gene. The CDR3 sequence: CASSLAGTGTLGYTF. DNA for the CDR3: TGCGCCAGCAGCTTGGCCGGGACAGGGACCCTTGGCTACACCTTC. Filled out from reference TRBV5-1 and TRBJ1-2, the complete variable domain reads KAGVTQTPRYLIKTRGQQVTLSCSPISGHRSVSWYQQTPGQGLQFLFEYFSETQRNKGNFPGRFSGRQFSNSRSEMNVSTLELGDSALYLCASSLAGTGTLGYTFGSGTRLTVV.

Written as DNA, the CDR3 is TGTGCCAGCAGCCAAGATACGGGGGTAACCTACGAGCAGTACTTC. This encodes CASSQDTGVTYEQYF. V usage is TRBV3-1 (or the pseudogene TRBV3-2) and J usage is TRBJ2-7; weak D call: TRBD2 (6 bases). The CDR3 contains 15 residues. The ends were cut back, 0 bases at V and 2 bases at J, with 11 bases in the middle. Germline loops: CDR1 LGHDT, CDR2 YNNKEL (reference sequence).

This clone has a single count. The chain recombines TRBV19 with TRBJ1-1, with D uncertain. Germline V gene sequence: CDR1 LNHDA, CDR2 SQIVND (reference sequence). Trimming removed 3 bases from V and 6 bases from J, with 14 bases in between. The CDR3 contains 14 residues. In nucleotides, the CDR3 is TGTGCCAGTAGTATGGGCACGTACAGCCCTGAAGCTTTCTTT. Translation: CASSMGTYSPEAFF.

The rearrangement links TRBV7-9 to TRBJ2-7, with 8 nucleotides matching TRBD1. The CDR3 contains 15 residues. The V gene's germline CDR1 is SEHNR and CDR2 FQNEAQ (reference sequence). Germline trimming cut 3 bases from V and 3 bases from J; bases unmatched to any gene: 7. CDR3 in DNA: TGTGCCAGCAGCTTTGGACAGGGTCAGGTCTACGAGCAGTACTTC. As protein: CASSFGQGQVYEQYF.

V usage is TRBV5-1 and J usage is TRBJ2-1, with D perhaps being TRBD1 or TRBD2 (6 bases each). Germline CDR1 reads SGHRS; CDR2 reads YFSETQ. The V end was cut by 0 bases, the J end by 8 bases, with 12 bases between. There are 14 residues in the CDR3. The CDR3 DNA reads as TGCGCCAGCAGCTTGGGGCCCGGGGGCTATGAGCAGTTCTTC. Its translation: CASSLGPGGYEQFF. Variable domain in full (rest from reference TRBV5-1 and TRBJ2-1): KAGVTQTPRYLIKTRGQQVTLSCSPISGHRSVSWYQQTPGQGLQFLFEYFSETQRNKGNFPGRFSGRQFSNSRSEMNVSTLELGDSALYLCASSLGPGGYEQFFGPGTRLTVL.

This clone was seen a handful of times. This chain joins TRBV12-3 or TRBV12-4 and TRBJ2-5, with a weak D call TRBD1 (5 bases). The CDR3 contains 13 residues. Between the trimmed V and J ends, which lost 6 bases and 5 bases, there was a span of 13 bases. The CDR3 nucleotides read TGTGCCAGCAGATACAGGCACGGCGAGACCCAGTACTTC. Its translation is CASRYRHGETQYF.